This T cell receptor beta chain was identified in a study of identical twins. This clonotype has a handful of counts. Its antigen is not known. Study results and caveats: Out-of-frame TCR alpha sharing in monozygotic twins exceeded recombination model predictions.

Trimming took 4 bases from V and 5 from J, leaving 12 bases between them. The CDR3 spans 15 residues. Germline loops: CDR1 SNHLY, CDR2 FYNNEI. In TCRdb, the 5' RACE reads were re-called with MiXCR into one record per CDR3 protein. This table has roughly 220,000 distinct CDR3 sequences, about 6.7% appearing once. The same data also went into a second study, on T cells expressing NK-cell markers. This second study says: All TCR beta repertoires analysed originated from sorted CD3+CD56+NKG2C+, CD3+CD56+NKG2C- and CD3+CD56-NKG2C+ T cells.

The receptor's source is a woman aged 18 to 35 in good health. Material: CD8+ T cells sorted from blood. This chain uses TRBV2 with TRBJ1-6; D gene uncertain. The CDR3: CASSGTRDNNSPLHF. The CDR3 bases are TGTGCCAGCAGTGGGACCCGGGATAATAATTCACCCCTCCACTTT.